This TCR beta chain was recorded in a study of cytomegalovirus exposure and HLA in healthy donors. The CDR3 loop spans 13 amino acids. V shed 4 bases and J 2 bases; nucleotides not matched to a gene: 1. CDR1 and CDR2 from the germline V gene are MDHEN and SYDVKM. With 60 Vbeta and 13 Jbeta primers, the PCR was carried out. Sequencing was performed with immunoSEQ multiplex PCR; in TCRdb, only in-frame clones are kept and a portion is missing. Of tens of thousands of clones detected, over 65% appear once; the ten largest clones hold 15% to 20%. The V call is TRBV28, the J call TRBJ2-7; 8 bases are a match to TRBD1. Material for sequencing was PBMCs. This TCR was sampled from a woman in her thirties or forties in good health and CMV-seropositive. The CDR3 DNA sequence: TGTGCCAGCAGTTCAGGGGGCCCCTACGAGCAGTACTTC. Translating it yields CASSSGGPYEQYF.